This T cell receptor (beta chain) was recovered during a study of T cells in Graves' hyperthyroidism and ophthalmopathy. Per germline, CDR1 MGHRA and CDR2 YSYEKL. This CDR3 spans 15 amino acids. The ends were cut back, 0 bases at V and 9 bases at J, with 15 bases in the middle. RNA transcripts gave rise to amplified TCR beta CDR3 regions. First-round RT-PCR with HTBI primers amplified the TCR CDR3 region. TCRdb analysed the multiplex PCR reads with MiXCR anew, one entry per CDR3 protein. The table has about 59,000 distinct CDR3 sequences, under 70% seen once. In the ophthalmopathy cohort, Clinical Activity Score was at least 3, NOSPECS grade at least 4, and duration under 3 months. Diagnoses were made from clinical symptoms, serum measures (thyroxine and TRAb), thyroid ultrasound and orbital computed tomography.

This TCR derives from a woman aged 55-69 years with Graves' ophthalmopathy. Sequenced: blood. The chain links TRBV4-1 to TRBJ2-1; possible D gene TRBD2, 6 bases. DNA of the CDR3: TGCGCCAGCAGCCAAGATCCCCGTCCCGGGGGTGAGCAGTTCTTC. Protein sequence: CASSQDPRPGGEQFF.